This TCR beta chain was sequenced for a study of T cells in Graves' hyperthyroidism and ophthalmopathy. Looked up from germline, CDR1 is KGHSH and CDR2 is LQKENI. The CDR3 extends over 16 amino acids. V was trimmed by 3 bases and J by 0 bases, leaving 12 bases between them. This clonotype was recorded at least ten times. TCR beta CDR3 region amplification was performed from RNA transcripts. HTBI primers drove first-round RT-PCR of the TCR CDR3. From the multiplex PCR reads, TCRdb called clonotypes with MiXCR, one entry per CDR3 protein. The sample has roughly 650,000 distinct CDR3 sequences, about a sixth seen once; the top ten hold less than 3.5%.

V gene TRBV18 combines with J gene TRBJ2-1, with D tentatively TRBD1 or TRBD2 (5 bases each). This clonotype originated in a woman aged 40 to 55 with Graves' ophthalmopathy. Sequencing was performed on blood. CDR3 nucleotide sequence: TGTGCCAGCTCACCTGGAAGGGGAGCCTCCTACAATGAGCAGTTCTTC. Its protein product is CASSPGRGASYNEQFF.